This T cell receptor (beta chain) was identified during a study of OX40 agonist ivuxolimab in advanced cancers. The overall study: An anti-OX40 (CD134) antibody with agonistic activity, ivuxolimab, was administered to patients. The dose-escalation cohort was about 83% male, with a mean age of 60 years, ranging about 23 to 90. Dose-escalation patients' cancers were hepatocellular carcinoma, melanoma, renal cell or head and neck cancer. Study-wide results and caveats: Low levels of normalized T-cell clonal expansion also appeared in some nonresponders.

About this clone: Its antigen is not identified.

Method: immunoSEQ multiplex PCR; TCRdb's copy keeps in-frame clones and lacks some. The table lists 35,000 to 55,000 clones, 70% to 90% of them singletons. Sequenced here: CD4+ or CD8+ T cells sorted from blood, sampled in a trial of the OX40 agonist ivuxolimab. The receptor comes from an adult with an advanced solid tumor such as melanoma, head and neck, liver or kidney cancer.

CDR3: CASSVAPGGVNEKLFF. CDR3 sequence (DNA): TGTGCCAGCAGCGTAGCTCCGGGTGGGGTTAATGAAAAACTGTTTTTT. J is TRBJ1-4 and V is TRBV9; D is unclear. With 0 bases removed from V and 4 bases from J, the gap between germline ends came to 13 bases. CDR3 size: 16 residues. Germline CDR1 reads SGDLS; CDR2 reads YYNGEE.